This T cell receptor beta chain was recorded in a study of cytomegalovirus exposure and HLA in healthy donors. Turning to this clone: Its antigen is unknown.

Donors sampled were nominally healthy, though unrecorded immune exposures were likely. PCR employed 60 Vbeta and 13 Jbeta primers. Data came from immunoSEQ multiplex PCR; TCRdb stores just in-frame clones and leaves some out. The table shows about 97,000 clones, with approximately 81% occurring only once. General study points: It was reported that TCR beta sequences correctly inferred the HLA-A and HLA-B alleles for most subjects. Most TCRs appeared rarely, but some public TCRs recurred in many donors.

Germline V gene sequence: CDR1 MGHRA, CDR2 YSYEKL. The CDR3 spans 15 residues. Trimming removed 2 bases from V and 5 bases from J; junction bases left unmatched: 7. Sample: PBMCs. V and J are TRBV4-1 and TRBJ1-1; TRBD1 matches 8 bases. The origin of this receptor is a male donor in good health and CMV-seropositive. The CDR3: CASSQLSTGDTEAFF. Here the CDR3 DNA reads TGCGCCAGCAGCCAACTTTCGACAGGGGATACTGAAGCTTTCTTT.